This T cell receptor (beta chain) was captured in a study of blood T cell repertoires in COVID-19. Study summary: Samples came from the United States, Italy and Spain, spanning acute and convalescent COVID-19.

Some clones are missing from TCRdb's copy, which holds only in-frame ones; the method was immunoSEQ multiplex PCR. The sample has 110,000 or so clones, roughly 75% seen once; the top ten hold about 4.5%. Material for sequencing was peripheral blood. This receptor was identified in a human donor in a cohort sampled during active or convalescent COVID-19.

The CDR3 loop is CASSFRERTAIYGYTF. The CDR3 DNA reads TGCGCCAGCAGCTTCCGGGAACGGACAGCCATCTATGGCTACACCTTC. The rearrangement uses TRBV5-1 and TRBJ1-2, with a possible D match to TRBD1 (6 bases). In germline, CDR1 is SGHRS, CDR2 YFSETQ. Trimming removed 2 bases from V and 4 bases from J, with 18 bases in between. This CDR3 is built from 16 residues.